These T cell receptor beta chains were read from a single sample in a study of CD4 T cells in relation to SARS-CoV-2 and coronaviruses. These receptors have no identified antigens. Sequencing was performed with immunoSEQ multiplex PCR; in TCRdb, only in-frame clones are kept and a portion is missing. This sample carries about 36,000 clones, over 70% of them seen once, and the ten largest clones take 2.5% to 3%. What was sequenced was memory CD4+ T cells from PBMCs, cultured in vitro. The receptors originated from an adult with COVID-19. The conserved cysteine and the conserved F or W are not part of the CDR3 here.

V,J,CDR3
TRBV6-5,TRBJ2-7,ASRLRQGYEQY
TRBV10-1,TRBJ2-3,ASSRTSGTDTQY
TRBV18,TRBJ2-5,ASSPKRETQY
TRBV14,TRBJ1-2,ASSSFGYDGYT
TRBV6-4,TRBJ1-5,ASSLGDRPRGPQH
TRBV6-5,TRBJ2-5,ASSHPGFGAQY
TRBV19,TRBJ2-3,ASSIGTSGRARTDTQY
TRBV18,TRBJ2-7,ASSPDRARGTYEQY
TRBV13,TRBJ2-5,ASSLGPQETQY
TRBV6-5,TRBJ2-1,ASSIDRGIDEQF
TRBV27,TRBJ1-4,ASSLTGTGGRWSEKLF
TRBV27,TRBJ2-2,ASSHGLAEYKGELF
TRBV6-5,TRBJ1-3,ASRRQLSGNTIY
TRBV10-3,TRBJ2-3,AIGLSTDTQY
TRBV14,TRBJ2-1,ATQGWLEGANEQF
TRBV18,TRBJ1-2,ASSRPRDRVYGYT
TRBV6-5,TRBJ2-1,ASSPPSGSWDEQF
TRBV7-9,TRBJ2-1,ATGSGNEQF
TRBV18,TRBJ2-1,ASSPAGDRNEQF
TRBV28,TRBJ2-1,ASTPLGGYEQF
TRBV7-8,TRBJ2-2,ASSYGLAGSSRTGELF
TRBV28,TRBJ1-2,ASSSPGGAYGYT
TRBV7-7,TRBJ2-5,ASSLSAKQETQY
TRBV18,TRBJ2-7,ASSRDRNSYEQY
TRBV4-2,TRBJ2-7,ASSQAGRTYEQY
TRBV7-6,TRBJ2-2,ASSYRRTNTGELF